Following are 17 T cell receptor beta chains from one sample sequenced in a study of Ad26.COV2.S vaccination and SARS-CoV-2 variants. The protocol was immunoSEQ multiplex PCR, while the TCRdb copy is restricted to in-frame clones and leaves out a portion. The table shows fewer than 400,000 clones, with 85% to 90% occurring only once. Sample treatment: some 20 received Ad26.COV2.S at low or high dose, single or two shots; about 5 received placebo; per-sample allocation not given. Vaccine and placebo recipients were sampled on day 63 after the first injection. Sequenced material: peripheral blood, taken in a trial of Ad26.COV2.S vaccine versus placebo. These receptors came from a person aged 18-60 years who received the Ad26.COV2.S COVID-19 vaccine or a placebo.

The CDR3 protein is CASQTGLIVDTSTDTQYF. CDR3 DNA: TGCGCCAGCCAGACTGGACTGATAGTCGATACTAGCACAGATACGCAGTATTTT. This chain links TRBV5-1 with TRBJ2-3; perhaps TRBD2 as D (5 bases). Trimming shortened V by 7 bases and J by 0 bases, and 24 bases separated the two germline ends. There are 18 residues in the CDR3. CDR1 is SGHRS, CDR2 YFSETQ, per germline.

The chain uses TRBV7-9 and TRBJ1-1; 11 bases agree with TRBD1. The germline gives CDR1 SEHNR, CDR2 FQNEAQ (reference sequence). The junction had 6 bases not matched to a gene; V was cut back by 3 bases and J by 3 bases. The CDR3 loop spans 16 amino acids. This CDR3 is CASSLTGTGGYTEAFF. As DNA, the CDR3 is TGTGCCAGCAGCTTGACCGGGACAGGGGGATACACTGAAGCTTTCTTT.

This chain uses TRBV18 with TRBJ2-3; TRBD1 aligns across 7 bases. Germline V gene sequence: CDR1 KGHSH, CDR2 LQKENI. The CDR3 runs to 13 residues. Trimming cost V 3 bases and J 6 bases; bases outside gene matches: 3. The CDR3 sequence: CASSPRTGDTQYF. The DNA of the CDR3 is TGTGCCAGCTCACCCCGGACAGGCGATACGCAGTATTTT. Combining the CDR3 with reference TRBV18 and TRBJ2-3 gives the whole variable domain NAGVMQNPRHLVRRRGQEARLRCSPMKGHSHVYWYRQLPEEGLKFMVYLQKENIIDESGMPKERFSAEFPKEGPSILRIQQVVRGDSAAYFCASSPRTGDTQYFGPGTRLTVL.

CDR3 sequence: CASSQEGSAGTGEPYEQYF. CDR3 bases: TGCGCCAGCAGCCAAGAGGGGTCAGCAGGGACTGGTGAACCCTACGAGCAGTACTTC. The chain recombines TRBV4-1 with TRBJ2-7; a weak D match, TRBD2 (6 bases). V lost 0 bases and J lost 2, with 23 bases in between. This CDR3 region has 19 residues. Germline lookup yields CDR1 MGHRA and CDR2 YSYEKL.

The chain employs TRBV27 and TRBJ1-1; TRBD1 is a possible D gene (6 bases). CDR1 MNHEY and CDR2 SMNVEV come from the germline V gene (reference sequence). V shed 3 bases and J shed 5 bases, with 10 bases lying between them. The CDR3 is made up of 13 amino acids. The chain's CDR3 is CASSLGGRTEAFF. As DNA, the CDR3 is TGTGCCAGCAGTTTGGGGGGCCGGACTGAAGCTTTCTTT.

The V gene is TRBV7-2, the J gene TRBJ2-3; D is ambiguous. Germline CDR1 is SGHTA and CDR2 is FQGNSA. Trimming left V 2 bases short and J 2 bases short, with 8 bases between. The CDR3 contains 14 residues. Written as DNA, the CDR3 is TGTGCCAGCAGCTTAAGGCTTTCCACAGATACGCAGTATTTT. Amino acids: CASSLRLSTDTQYF.

The rearrangement joins TRBV7-3 to TRBJ2-5, with 10 bases fitting TRBD2. The trim removed 4 bases at V and 7 bases at J, leaving 9 bases unmatched. From germline, CDR1 is SGHTA and CDR2 FQGTGA. There are 15 residues in the CDR3. The CDR3 loop reads CASSSGTSAIGTQYF. CDR3 DNA sequence: TGTGCCAGCAGCTCCGGGACTAGCGCAATCGGGACCCAGTACTTC.

This clone was observed at least ten times. This chain joins TRBV6-5 and TRBJ2-1; 12 bases align to TRBD2. Losses at the gene ends were 6 bases for V and 9 bases for J; bases not matched to a gene: 9. The germline V gene has CDR1 MNHEY and CDR2 SVGAGI. This CDR3 spans 15 amino acids. The CDR3 spells CASRSLAGGPSEQFF. CDR3 nucleotide sequence: TGTGCCAGCAGGTCACTAGCGGGGGGACCCAGTGAGCAGTTCTTC.

The chain links TRBV5-1 to TRBJ1-1, with D uncertain. V gave up 0 bases and J gave up 0 bases, with 9 bases separating them. The CDR3 loop spans 15 amino acids. Germline V gene data show CDR1 as SGHRS and CDR2 as YFSETQ. CDR3 residues: CASSLEQPMNTEAFF. The CDR3 coding sequence is TGCGCCAGCAGCTTGGAACAACCGATGAACACTGAAGCTTTCTTT.

This clone is a singleton in its sample. The genes are TRBV5-4 and TRBJ2-2; maybe TRBD1 (7 bases). Per germline, CDR1 SGHNT and CDR2 YYREEE (reference sequence). The CDR3 loop spans 15 amino acids. Trimming left V 3 bases short and J 4 bases short, with 13 bases between. The CDR3 is CASSSRGTSTGELFF. As DNA, the CDR3 is TGTGCCAGCAGCTCCAGGGGGACTTCCACCGGGGAGCTGTTTTTT. The variable domain in full, with the rest retrieved from reference TRBV5-4 and TRBJ2-2, is ETGVTQSPTHLIKTRGQQVTLRCSSQSGHNTVSWYQQALGQGPQFIFQYYREEENGRGNFPPRFSGLQFPNYSSELNVNALELDDSALYLCASSSRGTSTGELFFGEGSRLTVL.

V gene TRBV5-4 combines with J gene TRBJ2-5, with TRBD1 matching over 7 bases. J was trimmed by 4 bases and V by 0 bases; bases with no gene match: 3. The CDR3 covers 14 residues. Germline loops: CDR1 SGHNT, CDR2 YYREEE (reference sequence). CDR3 residues: CASSLGTGGETQYF. The CDR3 coding sequence is TGTGCCAGCAGCTTGGGGACAGGCGGAGAGACCCAGTACTTC.

The sample holds one count of this clone. The V and J genes are TRBV20-1 and TRBJ1-1; D is ambiguous. Trimming shortened V by 5 bases and J by 8 bases, and 12 bases separated the two germline ends. CDR1 and CDR2 from the germline V gene are DFQATT and SNEGSKA (reference sequence). The CDR3 is 11 residues long. In nucleotides, the CDR3 is TGCAGTGCTCAAATCCAGGCCGAAGCTTTCTTT. As protein: CSAQIQAEAFF.

The chain couples TRBV25-1 to TRBJ2-1, with 7 bases identical to TRBD1. Looked up from germline, CDR1 is MGHDK and CDR2 is SYGVNS. J lost 5 bases, V lost 1 base, and 14 bases had no gene match. The CDR3 has 18 residues. CDR3 sequence: CASSEFFTGTATNNEQFF. CDR3 nucleotide sequence: TGTGCCAGCAGTGAATTTTTTACCGGGACAGCGACAAACAATGAGCAGTTCTTC.

The sample holds one count of this clone. V and J are TRBV6-5 and TRBJ2-1, with 10 bases that match TRBD2. Germline V gene data show CDR1 as MNHEY and CDR2 as SVGAGI. The CDR3 has 15 amino acids. After removal of 8 bases from V and 3 bases from J, the junction contained 7 bases not matched to a gene. CDR3 loop: CASGRLAGHYNEQFF. The CDR3 bases are TGTGCCAGCGGAAGACTAGCGGGCCACTACAATGAGCAGTTCTTC.

This chain joins TRBV12-3 or TRBV12-4 and TRBJ2-1; D gene ambiguous. V was cut by 4 bases and J by 9 bases, with 10 bases left in between. There are 12 residues in the CDR3. The CDR3 region is CASSSWPSEQFF. The CDR3 nucleotides read TGTGCCAGCAGTTCCTGGCCGAGTGAGCAGTTCTTC.

J is TRBJ2-7 and V is TRBV5-5; no reliable D call. V lost 2 bases to trimming and J lost 0 bases, with 6 bases between them. The CDR3 totals 13 residues. The germline V gene encodes CDR1 SGHKS and CDR2 YYEKEE (reference sequence). DNA of the CDR3: TGTGCCAGCAGCTTATACCTCTCCTACGAGCAGTACTTC. Translating gives CASSLYLSYEQYF.

The V call is TRBV7-2, the J call TRBJ1-2; a weak D match, TRBD1 (5 bases). Trimming cost V 2 bases and J 8 bases, with 12 bases left between them. The length of the CDR3 is 13 residues. The germline V gene has CDR1 SGHTA and CDR2 FQGNSA. The CDR3 DNA reads TGTGCCAGCAGCTTACAGGGATATGACGGCTACACCTTC. It codes for CASSLQGYDGYTF. Combining the CDR3 with reference TRBV7-2 and TRBJ1-2 gives the whole variable domain GAGVSQSPSNKVTEKGKDVELRCDPISGHTALYWYRQSLGQGLEFLIYFQGNSAPDKSGLPSDRFSAERTGGSVSTLTIQRTQQEDSAVYLCASSLQGYDGYTFGSGTRLTVV.